This paragraph covers one TCR beta chain sequence. The ends were cut back, 6 bases at V and 4 bases at J, with 16 bases in the middle. This CDR3 contains 15 residues. Germline-derived CDR1 and CDR2 are SNHLY and FYNNEI. Study processing details: Estimation of nucleated cell counts relied on the amplification of reference gene primers. The assay was immunoSEQ multiplex PCR, and TCRdb's table has in-frame clones only and misses some. The V and J calls and clone size were taken over from that table, and D and trimming were inferred from the DNA. The repertoire consists of approximately 68,000 clones, with nearly 90% occurring once and the leading ten covering 2.5% to 3.5%. The sample belongs to a study of blood T cell repertoires in COVID-19. Study-level information: Samples of COVID-19 (acute and convalescent) were obtained from the United States, Italy and Spain. In each case, the material was cDNA or gDNA derived from T cells, B-cell-depleted T cells, or PBMCs.

The J gene is TRBJ1-5, the V gene TRBV2, with no clear D. The receptor's source is a man between 65 and 85 years old with active or convalescent COVID-19. Sequenced input: peripheral blood. CDR3 sequence reads: CASSQQQTGNQPQHF. The CDR3, as DNA: TGTGCCAGCAGCCAACAGCAAACGGGGAATCAGCCCCAGCATTTT. The whole variable domain, filled in from reference TRBV2 and TRBJ1-5, reads EPEVTQTPSHQVTQMGQEVILRCVPISNHLYFYWYRQILGQKVEFLVSFYNNEISEKSEIFDDQFSVERPDGSNFTLKIRSTKLEDSAMYFCASSQQQTGNQPQHFGDGTRLSIL.